The T cell receptor (beta chain) described here comes from a study of early T cells in non-severe SARS-CoV-2 infection. Study-level background: Sequencing input comprised bulk RNA from unsorted whole blood; chain pairing was not available. Study-wide points: The VDJdb matching leaned toward anti-spike CD8 responses and overlooked private and CD4 specificities.

The TCR library protocol was used to attach unique molecular identifiers. These identifiers were attached to individual cDNA molecules. A single record per CDR3 protein comes from TCRdb applying MiXCR to the 5' RACE reads. Of tens of thousands of distinct CDR3 sequences in the sample, about 6.3% are singletons; the top ten hold over 2.5%. V dropped 4 bases and J dropped 5 bases, with 15 bases sitting between them. The CDR3 spans 14 residues. CDR1 is SGDLS, CDR2 YYNGEE, per germline. This clonotype was seen ten or more times. The antigen remains unidentified. Sequencing used whole blood, obtained at baseline. The source is an adult who was a healthcare worker with PCR-confirmed SARS-CoV-2 infection or an uninfected control (not recorded which). The chain links TRBV9 to TRBJ1-1; the D is unclear. The CDR3 spells CASSLAAVGTEAFF. CDR3 DNA sequence: TGTGCCAGCAGCCTCGCGGCGGTTGGGACTGAAGCTTTCTTT.